Sequencing of this T cell receptor beta chain was carried out in a study of shared clonotypes between healthy human individuals. General study results and limits: Generation of non-shared clonotypes was less probable than generation of clonotypes shared by all four donors.

From germline, CDR1 is WSHSY and CDR2 SAAADI. V lost 5 bases and J lost 7, with 9 bases in between. The CDR3 is made up of 12 amino acids. Sequenced by immunoSEQ multiplex PCR; TCRdb stores in-frame clones only, minus some. The sample has around 2.5 million clones, roughly 93% seen once. A note on this clone: Its antigen remains unknown.

This receptor was identified in a man between 18 and 35 years old in good health. Some clones in this sample may be carry-over from other donors' samples. The chain employs TRBV10-2 and TRBJ2-1; D might be TRBD2 (6 bases). Input material: naive CD4+ T cells from PBMCs. Subset described: CD45RA+ positively selected. CDR3 residues: CASSRLVNEQFF. CDR3 nucleotide sequence: TGCGCCAGCAGTAGACTAGTGAATGAGCAGTTCTTC.